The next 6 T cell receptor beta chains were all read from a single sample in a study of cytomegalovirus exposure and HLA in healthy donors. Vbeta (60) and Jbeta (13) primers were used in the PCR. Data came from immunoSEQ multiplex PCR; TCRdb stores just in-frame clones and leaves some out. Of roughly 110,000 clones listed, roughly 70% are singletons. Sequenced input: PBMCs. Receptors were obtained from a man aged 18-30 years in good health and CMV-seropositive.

The CDR3 nucleotides read TGTGCCAGCAGGCAGGGGGCGGGCTATGGCTACACCTTC. Translating it yields CASRQGAGYGYTF. The chain combines TRBV27 with TRBJ1-2; 8 nucleotides match TRBD1. Trimming cost V 6 bases and J 4 bases; bases outside gene matches: 4. The CDR3 is 13 amino acids. The germline gives CDR1 MNHEY, CDR2 SMNVEV (reference sequence).

CDR3 sequence: CASSLGAVKNTGELFF. The CDR3 bases are TGTGCCAGCAGCTTGGGGGCAGTCAAGAACACCGGGGAGCTGTTTTTT. V usage is TRBV5-6 and J usage is TRBJ2-2, with unresolved D. Germline CDR1 reads SGHDT; CDR2 reads YYEEEE. With 0 bases removed from V and 1 base from J, the gap between germline ends came to 10 bases. This CDR3 is built from 16 residues.

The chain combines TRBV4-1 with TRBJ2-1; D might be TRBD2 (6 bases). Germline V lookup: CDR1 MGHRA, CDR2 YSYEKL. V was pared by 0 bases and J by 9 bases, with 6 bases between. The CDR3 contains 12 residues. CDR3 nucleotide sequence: TGCGCCAGCAGCCAAGACGGGGGTGAGCAGTTCTTC. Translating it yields CASSQDGGEQFF.

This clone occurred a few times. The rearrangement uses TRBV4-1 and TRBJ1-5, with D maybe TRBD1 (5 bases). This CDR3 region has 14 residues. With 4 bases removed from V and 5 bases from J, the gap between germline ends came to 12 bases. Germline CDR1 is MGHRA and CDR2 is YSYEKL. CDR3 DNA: TGCGCCAGCAGCCTTCATAGGGGTGATCAGCCCCAGCATTTT. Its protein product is CASSLHRGDQPQHF.

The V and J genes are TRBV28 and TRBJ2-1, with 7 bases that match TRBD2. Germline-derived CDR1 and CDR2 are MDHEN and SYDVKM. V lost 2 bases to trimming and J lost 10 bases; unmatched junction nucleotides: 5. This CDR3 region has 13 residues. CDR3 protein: CASSLPRGVEQFF. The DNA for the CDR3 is TGTGCCAGCAGTTTACCCCGGGGGGTGGAGCAGTTCTTC. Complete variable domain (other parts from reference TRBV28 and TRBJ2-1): DVKVTQSSRYLVKRTGEKVFLECVQDMDHENMFWYRQDPGLGLRLIYFSYDVKMKEKGDIPEGYSVSREKKERFSLILESASTNQTSMYLCASSLPRGVEQFFGPGTRLTVL.

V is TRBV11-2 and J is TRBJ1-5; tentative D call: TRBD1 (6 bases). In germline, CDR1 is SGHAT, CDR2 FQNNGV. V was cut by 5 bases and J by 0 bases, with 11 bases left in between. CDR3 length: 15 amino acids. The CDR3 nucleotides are TGTGCCAGCAGCCTACAGGGATATAGCAATCAGCCCCAGCATTTT. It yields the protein CASSLQGYSNQPQHF.